A single sample gave rise to the 32 T cell receptor beta chains below, sequenced in a study of regulatory T cells in long-lasting Graves disease. Time point in this sample: newly diagnosed GD, antithyroid drugs for less than 3 months. The TCR library was made from RNA extracted from PBMCs. Arm-PCR of CDR3 regions and iRepertoire HTBI primers were used to build TCR beta libraries. TCRdb ran MiXCR on the multiplex PCR reads and lists one entry per CDR3 protein. The top ten hold 30% of the sample, which has a few hundred thousand distinct CDR3 sequences, over 15% seen once. These sequences were also reported in another study, on T cells in Graves' hyperthyroidism and ophthalmopathy.

The sequences come from peripheral blood mononuclear cells (PBMCs), collected at new diagnosis, from a patient treated with antithyroid drugs. The source is a man aged 35 to 55 with Graves disease.

As to this clonotype: Mismatch with germline at one junction end may stem from a read error. The chain combines TRBV5-5 with TRBJ1-1; 11 bases are a match to TRBD1. Germline loops: CDR1 SGHKS, CDR2 YYEKEE (reference sequence). CDR3 length: 18 amino acids. The CDR3 loop reads CASSLRTGGANKNTDAFF. In DNA form, the CDR3 reads TGTGCCAGCAGCTTGCGGACAGGGGGCGCGAATAAGAACACTGATGCTTTCTTT. The full variable domain, in which reference TRBV5-5 and TRBJ1-1 provide the parts outside the CDR3, is DAGVTQSPTHLIKTRGQQVTLRCSPISGHKSVSWYQQVLGQGPQFIFQYYEKEERGRGNFPDRFSARQFPNYSSELNVNALLLGDSALYLCASSLRTGGANKNTDAFFGQGTRLTVV.

The V gene is TRBV11-3, the J gene TRBJ2-1; D possibly corresponds to TRBD2 (6 bases). Deletions cut 1 base from V and 3 bases from J, with 19 bases between. The CDR3 has 18 residues. The germline V gene encodes CDR1 SGHNT and CDR2 YENEEA. The DNA of the CDR3 is TGTGCCAGCAGCTTAGGCTGGCATTCCAGCGGGCTCTACAATGAGCAGTTCTTC. Protein: CASSLGWHSSGLYNEQFF.

A single count supports this clonotype. V gene TRBV14 combines with J gene TRBJ1-2; TRBD1 matches 10 bases. From germline, CDR1 is SGHDN and CDR2 FVKESK. Unmatched junction bases numbered 4, after V lost 5 bases and J lost 7 bases. CDR3 length equals 13 residues. Written as DNA, the CDR3 is TGTGCCAGCAGCTCTGACAGGGGGCTTGGCTACACCTTC. Its protein product is CASSSDRGLGYTF.

The chain is built from TRBV7-2 and TRBJ1-1, with a tentative D call TRBD1 (5 bases). V was pared by 2 bases and J by 4 bases, with 20 bases between. CDR3 length: 17 residues. CDR1 and CDR2 (germline): SGHTA, FQGNSA. The CDR3 coding sequence is TGTGCCAGCAGCTTAACAAGTCCCGGGACCGGGAGCACTGAAGCTTTCTTT. This gives the protein CASSLTSPGTGSTEAFF.

This clonotype was counted at least ten times. The V gene is TRBV12-3 or TRBV12-4, the J gene TRBJ2-4; no clear D gene. Trimming cost V 6 bases and J 1 base, with 19 bases left between them. CDR3 length equals 17 residues. The CDR3 nucleotides are TGTGCCAGCAGCCCCCGCCGAGCCGATCTTGCCAAAAACATTCAGTACTTC. This encodes CASSPRRADLAKNIQYF.

The sample holds a few counts of this clonotype. The chain couples TRBV6-2 or TRBV6-3 to TRBJ1-5; 8 bases agree with TRBD1. The CDR3 spans 15 residues. In germline, CDR1 is MNHEY, CDR2 SVGEGT. The trim removed 4 bases at V and 5 bases at J, leaving 7 bases unmatched. CDR3 DNA: TGTGCCAGCAGTTCAGGACAGGGTGGGTATCAGCCCCAGCATTTT. Protein: CASSSGQGGYQPQHF.

The V call is TRBV6-4, the J call TRBJ2-3; no definite D call. V was clipped by 2 bases and J by 2 bases, with 14 bases between them. Germline V gene data show CDR1 as MRHNA and CDR2 as SNTAGT. There are 16 residues in the CDR3. CDR3 nucleotide sequence: TGTGCCAGCAGTGACCGGCTCGACTTCCTCACAGATACGCAGTATTTT. This encodes CASSDRLDFLTDTQYF.

This clonotype appeared many times. This chain uses TRBV12-5 with TRBJ2-2; D might be TRBD1 (6 bases). This CDR3 contains 15 residues. V lost 5 bases to trimming and J lost 6 bases, with 16 bases between them. Germline V gene lookup returns CDR1 LGHNT and CDR2 FRNRAP. This CDR3 is CASGRDTLRAGELFF. In DNA, the CDR3 is TGTGCTAGTGGTCGGGACACCTTGAGGGCCGGGGAGCTGTTTTTT.

V gene TRBV2 combines with J gene TRBJ2-2; TRBD1 matches at 9 bases. The ends lost 9 bases at V and 7 bases at J; junction bases unmatched: 6. CDR3 length: 13 residues. The V gene's germline CDR1 is SNHLY and CDR2 FYNNEI. CDR3 bases: TGTGCCAGGGGGACAGGGACGATCGGGGAGCTGTTTTTT. It codes for CARGTGTIGELFF.

The rearrangement links TRBV28 to TRBJ2-1; 8 bases match TRBD2. Germline loops: CDR1 MDHEN, CDR2 SYDVKM. The CDR3 has 15 residues. Trimming cost V 3 bases and J 4 bases; bases outside gene matches: 5. CDR3 nucleotide sequence: TGTGCCAGCAGTTTTCCGGGCGGGGGGTACAATGAGCAGTTCTTC. It translates to CASSFPGGGYNEQFF.

This sequence joins TRBV6-2 or TRBV6-3 and TRBJ2-5; 12 bases line up with TRBD1. The CDR3 is 17 amino acids. CDR1 and CDR2 (germline): MNHEY, SVGEGT. The J segment lost 3 bases and the V segment lost 4 bases, leaving 9 bases of the junction unmatched. This CDR3 is CASSLRDRGRREETQYF. The CDR3 DNA sequence: TGTGCCAGCAGTTTACGGGACAGGGGGCGCCGGGAAGAGACCCAGTACTTC.

This clonotype was seen a few times. The chain links TRBV5-1 to TRBJ2-2; 8 positions agree with TRBD2. Trimming cost V 3 bases and J 0 bases; bases outside gene matches: 1. Germline values: CDR1 SGHRS, CDR2 YFSETQ. The CDR3 has 15 amino acids. The CDR3 loop is CASSSLAANTGELFF. CDR3 bases: TGCGCCAGCAGCTCACTAGCGGCGAACACCGGGGAGCTGTTTTTT.

The chain carries TRBV10-3 and TRBJ2-1, with 12 bases fitting TRBD2. Germline assignment: CDR1 ENHRY and CDR2 SYGVKD. The CDR3 totals 15 residues. The V segment lost 6 bases and the J segment 5 bases; nucleotides outside the gene matches: 5. The CDR3 bases are TGTGCCATCAGGGCTAGCGGGGGGGCCGACAATGAGCAGTTCTTC. This sequence encodes CAIRASGGADNEQFF.

At least ten counts were recorded for this clonotype. V gene TRBV10-3 combines with J gene TRBJ2-7; possible D gene TRBD1, 6 bases. The length of the CDR3 is 12 residues. Germline assignment: CDR1 ENHRY and CDR2 SYGVKD. Trimming cost V 5 bases and J 3 bases, with 8 bases left between them. CDR3 loop: CAISRTVYEQYF. The CDR3, as DNA: TGTGCCATCAGTCGGACAGTCTACGAGCAGTACTTC.

This clonotype has just a few counts. A much bigger clone sits one base away, suggesting this may be a read error. The CDR3 ends on some other residue instead of the conserved phenylalanine or tryptophan, so this is likely a read error. This chain links TRBV7-9 with TRBJ2-7; no definite D call. Trimming pared 2 bases from V and 7 bases from J, leaving 12 bases between. The germline gives CDR1 SEHNR, CDR2 FQNEAQ (reference sequence). CDR3 length: 13 amino acids. The CDR3 DNA follows: TGTGCCAGCAGCTTACATCCCCTAGGTGAGCAGTACCTC. It translates to CASSLHPLGEQYL.

The chain employs TRBV10-3 and TRBJ2-5, with 8 bases matching TRBD1. This CDR3 contains 14 residues. J lost 5 bases, V lost 5 bases, and 7 bases had no gene match. Germline V gene lookup returns CDR1 ENHRY and CDR2 SYGVKD. CDR3 protein: CAISYQGARETQYF. The CDR3 nucleotides are TGTGCCATCAGTTATCAGGGGGCGCGGGAGACCCAGTACTTC.

Points on this clonotype: Possible read error: a much larger clone is one base away. V and J are TRBV7-8 and TRBJ2-3; 10 bases align to TRBD1. The better agreement between TRBJ2-5 and the DNA end casts doubt on the J call. This CDR3 has 14 residues. Germline-derived CDR1 and CDR2 are SGHVS and FQNEAQ. The CDR3 is CASSLVGQGGAQYF. CDR3 DNA: TGTGCCAGCAGCTTAGTCGGACAGGGGGGGGCCCAGTACTTC.

The chain has TRBV28 and TRBJ2-5; D might be TRBD2 (6 bases). The V gene lost 5 bases and the J gene lost 5 bases, with 24 bases spanning the gap. The germline V gene has CDR1 MDHEN and CDR2 SYDVKM. This CDR3 has 17 amino acids. The CDR3 DNA follows: TGTGCCAGCAGTCCCTCACGCGGGGATGGGGCCGGGGAGACCCAGTACTTC. As protein: CASSPSRGDGAGETQYF.

This clonotype was counted many times. The chain carries TRBV27 and TRBJ1-2; D is undetermined. The CDR3 is made up of 15 amino acids. Trimming stripped 3 bases from V and 0 bases from J, with 11 bases between. Germline V lookup: CDR1 MNHEY, CDR2 SMNVEV (reference sequence). In DNA form, the CDR3 reads TGTGCCAGCAGTTTCCGGGGTCGTCCTAACTATGGCTACACCTTC. It is translated as CASSFRGRPNYGYTF.

This clonotype was seen many times. The chain combines TRBV24-1 with TRBJ2-4; 7 bases align to TRBD1. The CDR3 extends over 15 amino acids. Trimming cost V 4 bases and J 6 bases; bases outside gene matches: 8. CDR1 and CDR2 from the germline V gene are KGHDR and SFDVKD. CDR3 in DNA: TGTGCCACCAGTGACCCCGGGACAGACCCAAACATTCAGTACTTC. Translated, it gives CATSDPGTDPNIQYF.

This clonotype was counted ten times or more. CDR3 in amino acids: CASSYRAVLQETQYF. CDR3 nucleotide sequence: TGTGCCAGCAGCTACCGGGCGGTCCTACAAGAGACCCAGTACTTC. The chain is built from TRBV6-2 or TRBV6-3 and TRBJ2-5; D remains unclear. CDR3 size: 15 residues. Between the trimmed V and J ends, which lost 6 bases and 2 bases, there was a span of 16 bases. CDR1 and CDR2 (germline): MNHEY, SVGEGT.

This clonotype was seen at least ten times. The chain has TRBV11-3 and TRBJ2-1; no clear D. V was trimmed by 5 bases and J by 5 bases, leaving 16 bases between them. Germline CDR1 reads SGHNT; CDR2 reads YENEEA. The CDR3 has 15 residues. DNA for the CDR3: TGTGCCAGCAGCACCCGAGGAAAAAATAACAATGAGCAGTTCTTC. It specifies CASSTRGKNNNEQFF.

This chain joins TRBV5-1 and TRBJ1-6; D is perhaps TRBD1 (5 bases). The CDR3 has 15 residues. The V and J ends lost 1 base and 9 bases respectively, with 14 bases between them. Germline CDR1 reads SGHRS; CDR2 reads YFSETQ. The CDR3 reads CASSLRPGSGSPLHF. Here the CDR3 DNA reads TGCGCCAGCAGCTTGCGGCCAGGGTCAGGTTCACCCCTCCACTTT. Drawing the rest from reference TRBV5-1 and TRBJ1-6, the complete variable domain is KAGVTQTPRYLIKTRGQQVTLSCSPISGHRSVSWYQQTPGQGLQFLFEYFSETQRNKGNFPGRFSGRQFSNSRSEMNVSTLELGDSALYLCASSLRPGSGSPLHFGNGTRLTVT.

Concerning this clonotype itself: The likely explanation is a read error, given a far larger clone one base away. The V gene is TRBV28, the J gene TRBJ2-1; tentative D call: TRBD2 (6 bases). V gave up 3 bases and J gave up 10 bases, with 13 bases separating them. Per the germline V gene, CDR1 is MDHEN and CDR2 is SYDVKM. This CDR3 contains 13 residues. The CDR3 spells CASSLIGGDEQFF. The CDR3 coding sequence is TGTGCCAGCAGTTTGATAGGAGGGGACGAGCAGTTCTTC.

This clonotype has ten or more counts. This chain joins TRBV12-3 or TRBV12-4 and TRBJ2-1, with D hard to call. The length of the CDR3 is 16 residues. V shed 4 bases and J shed 0 bases, with 13 bases lying between them. CDR3 in DNA: TGTGCCAGCAGTTCCTGGGGAACGAGCTCCTACAATGAGCAGTTCTTC. Translation: CASSSWGTSSYNEQFF.

J is TRBJ2-5 and V is TRBV28, with D tentatively TRBD1 or TRBD2 (5 bases each). Germline V lookup: CDR1 MDHEN, CDR2 SYDVKM. The V end was cut by 10 bases, the J end by 2 bases, with 20 bases between. This CDR3 has 15 residues. Here the CDR3 reads CATFPPPGTQETQYF. The CDR3 nucleotides are TGTGCCACCTTCCCCCCCCCCGGGACGCAAGAGACCCAGTACTTC.

This clonotype was recorded at least ten times. This sequence joins TRBV7-2 and TRBJ2-1; 9 bases are shared with TRBD1. The CDR3 is 15 amino acids. V dropped 5 bases and J dropped 6; count of bases not matched to a gene: 8. Germline assignment: CDR1 SGHTA and CDR2 FQGNSA. CDR3 loop: CASSNRQGESNEQFF. The CDR3, as DNA: TGTGCCAGCAGCAATCGACAGGGGGAGAGCAATGAGCAGTTCTTC.

This clonotype occurred many times. This chain uses TRBV7-3 with TRBJ2-1, with D perhaps TRBD2 (7 bases). Germline CDR1 and CDR2: SGHTA and FQGTGA. The length of the CDR3 is 14 residues. With 4 bases removed from V and 7 bases from J, the gap between germline ends came to 14 bases. DNA for the CDR3: TGTGCCAGCAGCTCGATTGCGGGGGCAAATGAGCAGTTCTTC. It encodes CASSSIAGANEQFF.

This clonotype was seen many times. The rearrangement links TRBV2 to TRBJ1-4, with D tentatively TRBD1 (6 bases). V shed 7 bases and J shed 3 bases, with 12 bases lying between them. Germline-derived CDR1 and CDR2 are SNHLY and FYNNEI. The CDR3 covers 14 residues. The DNA of the CDR3 is TGTGCCAGCAATAACAGGGTTGCTAATGAAAAACTGTTTTTT. It codes for CASNNRVANEKLFF. Full variable domain (missing parts from reference TRBV2 and TRBJ1-4): EPEVTQTPSHQVTQMGQEVILRCVPISNHLYFYWYRQILGQKVEFLVSFYNNEISEKSEIFDDQFSVERPDGSNFTLKIRSTKLEDSAMYFCASNNRVANEKLFFGSGTQLSVL.

The chain joins TRBV4-1 to TRBJ2-1, with a tentative D call TRBD2 (5 bases). The DNA end is a closer match to TRBJ2-5, so the J assignment may be wrong. The CDR3 runs 15 residues. Germline V lookup: CDR1 MGHRA, CDR2 YSYEKL. The CDR3 DNA sequence: TGCGCCAGCAGCCAAGACGCATTTGGGGAGAAGACCCAGTACTTC. Amino acids: CASSQDAFGEKTQYF.

This clonotype appeared a few times. The V call is TRBV19, the J call TRBJ1-2; TRBD1 is a possible D gene (5 bases). V was cut by 3 bases and J by 0 bases, with 14 bases left in between. The CDR3 is made up of 16 amino acids. Per germline, CDR1 LNHDA and CDR2 SQIVND (reference sequence). Here the CDR3 DNA reads TGTGCCAGTAGTATGCGGACACTACAAGCTAACTATGGCTACACCTTC. It encodes CASSMRTLQANYGYTF.

This clonotype occurred many times. The chain recombines TRBV18 with TRBJ1-5; D is ambiguous. Trimming stripped 4 bases from V and 4 bases from J, with 5 bases between. Germline CDR1 is KGHSH and CDR2 is LQKENI. This CDR3 contains 12 residues. Here the CDR3 reads CASSRGNQPQHF. DNA of the CDR3: TGTGCCAGCTCACGTGGAAATCAGCCCCAGCATTTT.